The next 2 T cell receptor beta chains were all read from a single sample in a study of cytomegalovirus exposure and HLA in healthy donors. Primers: 60 Vbeta forward and 13 Jbeta reverse. Sequencing was performed with immunoSEQ multiplex PCR; in TCRdb, only in-frame clones are kept and a portion is missing. Of some 200,000 clones listed, around 73% were seen once; the top ten hold 2.5% to 3.5%. Sequencing input: PBMCs. These receptor sequences come from a woman in her 30s in good health and CMV-seronegative.

The chain is built from TRBV30 and TRBJ2-7; tentative D call: TRBD2 (6 bases). There are 12 residues in the CDR3. Germline V gene data show CDR1 as GTSNPN and CDR2 as SVGIG (reference sequence). V lost 5 bases and J lost 4, with 12 bases in between. CDR3 sequence (DNA): TGTGCCTGGTCTCTAGCGTCGTACGAGCAGTACTTC. Protein: CAWSLASYEQYF. The full variable domain, with the rest looked up from reference TRBV30 and TRBJ2-7, is SQTIHQWPATLVQPVGSPLSLECTVEGTSNPNLYWYRQAAGRGLQLLFYSVGIGQISSEVPQNLSASRPQDRQFILSSKKLLLSDSGFYLCAWSLASYEQYFGPGTRLTVT.

CDR3 residues: CASKTDREETQYF. In DNA form, the CDR3 reads TGCGCCAGCAAGACGGACAGGGAAGAGACCCAGTACTTC. The chain uses TRBV5-1 and TRBJ2-5; 8 nucleotides align to TRBD1. CDR3 size: 13 residues. With V trimmed by 6 bases and J by 3 bases, 4 bases remained unmatched. The germline gives CDR1 SGHRS, CDR2 YFSETQ.